This T cell receptor beta chain was identified during a study of blood T cell repertoires in COVID-19 (dated by TCRdb to the early 2020s). With regard to the full study: The collaborator samples originated in the United States, Italy and Spain and spanned the acute and convalescent phases of COVID-19. The prospective study material was composed of cDNA or gDNA derived from T cells, B-cell-depleted T cells, or PBMCs. Subjects who had been exposed to COVID-19, were actively infected with it, or had recovered from it provided the deeply sampled blood TCRbeta repertoires that made up the dataset. The repertoires were made available in a free public database intended to serve as a resource for research on the immune response to SARS-CoV-2. The samples were drawn from the first 160 participants of the ongoing ImmuneRACE study and from over 950 subjects provided by 6 global collaborators. The sample metadata nearly always contained a de-identified subject ID, COVID-19 status, age in years and sex. Where HLA class I and class II types were available, the types were taken from metadata supplied by the sample provider, not from assay-based typing. Paper-wide results and their limitations: The quantity of clinical and demographic metadata differed by source and by participant and was supplied without curation.

CDR1 and CDR2 were assigned from the germline V gene as MNHEY and SVGAGI. The CDR3 sequence holds 14 residues, the cysteine and phenylalanine included. Only the CDR3 part of the read is kept: 42 bases, read in frame from the first base. A distance of 7 bases separates the germline ends of V and J, which lose 4 bases and 0 bases respectively. Collaborating institutions collected whole blood in K2EDTA tubes following their own protocols. For TCRbeta analysis, collaborator samples were shipped as frozen whole blood, as isolated PBMCs, or as DNA extracted from either sample type. A word on this clone: What antigen it recognizes has not been identified. No qualities accompany the bases; no much larger clone lies one base away. Additional DNA sequences in this sample encode the identical CDR3.

TCRbeta CDR3 regions were amplified from genomic DNA by means of the immunoSEQ Assay, a bias-controlled multiplex PCR. In the authors' own workflow: Within the assay, amplification of reference gene primers was used to estimate how many nucleated cells each sample contained. To quantify the absolute abundance of each unique TCRbeta CDR3 rearrangement, sequence reads were collapsed and filtered. Productive Simpson clonality was computed per sample as the square root of Simpson's diversity index over productive rearrangements. TCRdb took over this immuneACCESS table, retaining in-frame rearrangements with V and J assigned. Such tables are incomplete; in checked studies, under half of the missing clones stem from an unresolved V gene, and the remainder is unexplained. That table supplies the V and J calls and clone size; D and trimming were determined from the DNA. This sample has 86,000 or so clones in its table, and 86% of those were observed once. The top ten clonotypes cover 4.9% of the sample.

Material for sequencing was peripheral blood. This sequence was found in a man aged 50-60 years with active or convalescent COVID-19. The sequence joins TRBV6-5 to TRBJ2-1; TRBD2 is a weak D gene call, 5 bases matching. The DNA reads as follows: TGTGCCAGCAGTTCCGGGGACTCCTACAATGAGCAGTTCTTC. Its product reads: CASSSGDSYNEQFF.